The 28 T cell receptor beta chains below come from one sample, sequenced in a study of cytotoxic CD8 clonotypes in ibrutinib-treated CLL. Data came from immunoSEQ multiplex PCR; TCRdb stores just in-frame clones and leaves some out. The sample yields around 330,000 clones, 67% seen once. Sequenced here: PBMCs, sampled after 36 months of ibrutinib treatment. These receptors were collected from a human donor with chronic lymphocytic leukemia.

The CDR3 bases are TGTGCCAGCAGCCGACGGAGAACGAACACCGGGGAGCTGTTTTTT. Protein product: CASSRRRTNTGELFF. This rearrangement joins TRBV7-2 to TRBJ2-2; D is ambiguous. Germline CDR1 is SGHTA and CDR2 is FQGNSA. V was clipped by 5 bases and J by 0 bases, with 10 bases between them. This CDR3 is 15 amino acids long.

This clone was counted only a few times. The chain is built from TRBV5-1 and TRBJ2-7, with 12 bases aligning to TRBD2. The J segment lost 7 bases and the V segment lost 3 bases, leaving 5 bases of the junction unmatched. The CDR3 runs 14 residues. Per the germline V gene, CDR1 is SGHRS and CDR2 is YFSETQ. The CDR3 nucleotides read TGCGCCAGCAGCTCGGGACTAGCGGGCCGGGAGCAGTACTTC. Encoded protein: CASSSGLAGREQYF.

The chain couples TRBV7-2 to TRBJ2-3; 9 bases agree with TRBD2. This CDR3 has 19 residues. Trimming cost V 4 bases and J 2 bases; bases outside gene matches: 16. CDR1 and CDR2 (germline): SGHTA, FQGNSA. The CDR3 loop is CASSSQLAGRQLITDTQYF. CDR3 bases: TGTGCCAGCAGCTCTCAACTAGCGGGCCGCCAGCTAATCACAGATACGCAGTATTTT.

The CDR3 spells CASSFLGTPGFLPYEQYF. The CDR3 DNA reads TGTGCCAGCAGTTTCCTAGGGACTCCCGGATTTTTGCCCTACGAGCAGTACTTC. The V call is TRBV28, the J call TRBJ2-7; D might be TRBD2 (6 bases). V was shortened by 3 bases and J by 2 bases, with 23 bases between the two germline ends. The CDR3 sequence is 18 residues long. Germline V lookup: CDR1 MDHEN, CDR2 SYDVKM.

The table lists this clone with a few counts. This chain links TRBV18 with TRBJ2-7; a weak D match, TRBD1 (6 bases). Germline V gene lookup returns CDR1 KGHSH and CDR2 LQKENI. The CDR3 consists of 14 residues. The V end was cut by 4 bases, the J end by 3 bases, with 13 bases between. CDR3 sequence (DNA): TGTGCCAGCTCACTTGGACAGATCAACTACGAGCAGTACTTC. This codes for CASSLGQINYEQYF. Full variable domain (remainder filled in from reference TRBV18 and TRBJ2-7): NAGVMQNPRHLVRRRGQEARLRCSPMKGHSHVYWYRQLPEEGLKFMVYLQKENIIDESGMPKERFSAEFPKEGPSILRIQQVVRGDSAAYFCASSLGQINYEQYFGPGTRLTVT.

V gene TRBV10-2 combines with J gene TRBJ2-7; maybe TRBD1 (6 bases). Germline CDR1 and CDR2: WSHSY and SAAADI. This CDR3 is built from 17 residues. Trimming removed 7 bases at V and 3 bases at J, with 25 bases between. This CDR3 reads CASTDLGASGQVYEQYF. The CDR3 DNA is TGCGCCAGCACGGATTTGGGGGCCTCCGGGCAGGTCTACGAGCAGTACTTC.

The V and J genes are TRBV29-1 and TRBJ2-2; tentative D call: TRBD1 (5 bases). Trimming took off 6 bases at V and 2 bases at J, with 13 bases between the two ends. The CDR3 is 14 residues long. Germline V CDR1 and CDR2: SQVTM, ANQGSEA. This CDR3 reads CSVFADRNTGELFF. Here the CDR3 DNA reads TGCAGCGTCTTTGCTGACAGAAACACCGGGGAGCTGTTTTTT.

This chain uses TRBV13 with TRBJ1-2; weak D call: TRBD1 (6 bases). The germline V gene has CDR1 PRHDT and CDR2 FYEKMQ (reference sequence). The CDR3 spans 14 residues. Trimming shortened V by 5 bases and J by 2 bases, and 12 bases separated the two germline ends. DNA for the CDR3: TGTGCCAGCAGCCCCTGGCAGGGGAACTATGGCTACACCTTC. This codes for CASSPWQGNYGYTF.

This clone has just one count. The rearrangement links TRBV28 to TRBJ2-1; D may be TRBD1 (5 bases). CDR3 length equals 12 residues. With 3 bases removed from V and 12 bases from J, the gap between germline ends came to 12 bases. In germline, CDR1 is MDHEN, CDR2 SYDVKM. CDR3 sequence (DNA): TGTGCCAGCAGTTTTATCAGGGAAGGGCAGTTCTTC. It codes for CASSFIREGQFF.

The CDR3 spells CATRAGGRFYSYEQYF. The CDR3 bases are TGTGCCACTAGGGCCGGGGGTAGGTTTTACTCCTACGAGCAGTACTTC. The rearrangement uses TRBV15 and TRBJ2-7; D is possibly TRBD2 (6 bases). Between the trimmed V and J ends, which lost 9 bases and 0 bases, there was a span of 21 bases. This CDR3 has 16 residues. CDR1 and CDR2 (germline): LNHNV, YYDKDF (reference sequence).

The chain is built from TRBV9 and TRBJ2-7; 7 bases line up with TRBD2. The germline V gene encodes CDR1 SGDLS and CDR2 YYNGEE. The CDR3 is made up of 14 amino acids. Germline trimming cut 4 bases from V and 6 bases from J; bases unmatched to any gene: 10. This CDR3 reads CASSPLGGIGEQYF. In nucleotides, the CDR3 is TGTGCCAGCAGCCCCCTGGGAGGGATTGGCGAGCAGTACTTC.

This chain uses TRBV11-2 with TRBJ1-5, with D unclear. The ends were cut back, 1 base at V and 1 base at J, with 8 bases in the middle. Germline CDR1 and CDR2: SGHAT and FQNNGV. The CDR3 runs 15 residues. The CDR3 DNA reads as TGTGCCAGCAGCTTAGCGCAACTCAGCAATCAGCCCCAGCATTTT. Residues: CASSLAQLSNQPQHF.

This clone has just a few counts. The V and J genes are TRBV7-9 and TRBJ2-7; D remains unclear. The germline V gene encodes CDR1 SEHNR and CDR2 FQNEAQ (reference sequence). V was pared by 5 bases and J by 6 bases, with 14 bases between. The CDR3 covers 13 residues. CDR3 protein: CASSRATLGEQYF. The CDR3, as DNA: TGTGCCAGCAGCCGAGCGACGTTGGGCGAGCAGTACTTC.

The gene calls are TRBV13 and TRBJ1-2, with D possibly TRBD1 on 6 matching bases. The ends were cut back, 0 bases at V and 7 bases at J, with 12 bases in the middle. CDR3 length: 14 residues. Germline values: CDR1 PRHDT, CDR2 FYEKMQ (reference sequence). The CDR3 is CASSLGLGAVGYTF. The CDR3 DNA reads TGTGCCAGCAGCTTAGGCCTGGGGGCGGTTGGCTACACCTTC.

The chain carries TRBV28 and TRBJ1-5, with D perhaps matching TRBD1 (5 bases). CDR1 is MDHEN, CDR2 SYDVKM, per germline. This CDR3 has 15 residues. V was shortened by 3 bases and J by 1 base, with 10 bases between the two germline ends. Written as DNA, the CDR3 is TGTGCCAGCAGTTTCTGGGGGATAAGCAATCAGCCCCAGCATTTT. It codes for CASSFWGISNQPQHF.

This chain joins TRBV19 and TRBJ2-7; D gene ambiguous. Between the trimmed V and J ends, which lost 2 bases and 2 bases, there was a span of 10 bases. The CDR3 extends over 14 amino acids. Per the germline V gene, CDR1 is LNHDA and CDR2 is SQIVND (reference sequence). In nucleotides, the CDR3 is TGTGCCAGTAGTATAACGGGCAGAGCCTACGAGCAGTACTTC. Its protein is CASSITGRAYEQYF.

The chain recombines TRBV6-6 with TRBJ2-5; tentatively, D is TRBD1 (7 bases). The CDR3 is 13 amino acids. Germline CDR1 is MNHNY and CDR2 is SVGAGI (reference sequence). The germline V and J ends were trimmed by 7 bases and 4 bases, with 13 bases remaining between them. The CDR3: CASTQGGAETQYF. Written as DNA, the CDR3 is TGTGCCAGCACCCAGGGGGGTGCAGAGACCCAGTACTTC.

This chain connects TRBV7-9 to TRBJ1-3; no firm D call. CDR3 size: 17 residues. Trimming took 1 base from V and 4 from J, leaving 17 bases between them. Germline CDR1 is SEHNR and CDR2 is FQNEAQ (reference sequence). The CDR3 sequence is CASSLVRRSAPGNTIYF. The CDR3 bases are TGTGCCAGCAGCTTAGTTCGCCGTTCGGCGCCCGGAAACACCATATATTTT. Filled out from reference TRBV7-9 and TRBJ1-3, the complete variable domain reads DTGVSQNPRHKITKRGQNVTFRCDPISEHNRLYWYRQTLGQGPEFLTYFQNEAQLEKSRLLSDRFSAERPKGSFSTLEIQRTEQGDSAMYLCASSLVRRSAPGNTIYFGEGSWLTVV.

The V gene is TRBV18, the J gene TRBJ1-1, with TRBD1 matching 9 bases. Germline CDR1 is KGHSH and CDR2 is LQKENI. V dropped 5 bases and J dropped 1; count of bases not matched to a gene: 11. This CDR3 spans 17 amino acids. In DNA, the CDR3 is TGTGCCAGCTCATCTAGGACAGGGGATGTCCCGAACACTGAAGCTTTCTTT. This encodes CASSSRTGDVPNTEAFF.

There are a few counts of this clone. The chain carries TRBV7-9 and TRBJ2-7, with a possible D match to TRBD1 (6 bases). V was cut by 5 bases and J by 4 bases, with 18 bases left in between. CDR1 is SEHNR and CDR2 is FQNEAQ in the germline V gene (reference sequence). The CDR3 has 15 amino acids. CDR3 nucleotides: TGTGCCAGCAGCCTCCCGGGACATGACTTGTACGAGCAGTACTTC. Translating gives CASSLPGHDLYEQYF.

The genes are TRBV18 and TRBJ2-1; a weak D match, TRBD2 (5 bases). V was cut by 6 bases and J by 5 bases, with 14 bases left in between. The CDR3 is 14 amino acids. The V gene's germline CDR1 is KGHSH and CDR2 LQKENI. CDR3 DNA sequence: TGTGCCAGCTCCCCGACTGGAGGAAACAATGAGCAGTTCTTC. This gives the protein CASSPTGGNNEQFF.

This chain connects TRBV6-5 to TRBJ2-3, with 8 bases identical to TRBD2. The CDR3 covers 14 residues. Germline values: CDR1 MNHEY, CDR2 SVGAGI. V shed 6 bases, J shed 2 bases, and the junction held 4 bases outside the gene matches. Here the CDR3 reads CASRTAGDTDTQYF. In DNA form, the CDR3 reads TGTGCCAGCAGGACAGCGGGGGACACAGATACGCAGTATTTT.

J is TRBJ2-1 and V is TRBV5-1, with a weak D call TRBD2 (6 bases). V was cut by 0 bases and J by 3 bases, with 10 bases left in between. The CDR3 loop spans 15 amino acids. Germline V lookup: CDR1 SGHRS, CDR2 YFSETQ. DNA of the CDR3: TGCGCCAGCAGCTTGGCAGTCGGGGGCTACAATGAGCAGTTCTTC. As protein: CASSLAVGGYNEQFF.

The gene calls are TRBV5-1 and TRBJ1-3, with D unclear. The CDR3 spans 14 residues. V shed 4 bases and J shed 5 bases, with 13 bases lying between them. Germline V gives CDR1 SGHRS, CDR2 YFSETQ. The CDR3: CASSLWVNRNTIYF. CDR3 nucleotides: TGCGCCAGCAGCCTCTGGGTCAACAGAAACACCATATATTTT.

V usage is TRBV28 and J usage is TRBJ2-4; a possible D gene is TRBD1 (5 bases). With 3 bases removed from V and 6 bases from J, the gap between germline ends came to 9 bases. In germline, CDR1 is MDHEN, CDR2 SYDVKM. This CDR3 has 13 amino acids. CDR3: CASSFDRLNIQYF. As DNA, the CDR3 is TGTGCCAGCAGTTTTGACAGATTAAACATTCAGTACTTC. Variable domain in full (rest from reference TRBV28 and TRBJ2-4): DVKVTQSSRYLVKRTGEKVFLECVQDMDHENMFWYRQDPGLGLRLIYFSYDVKMKEKGDIPEGYSVSREKKERFSLILESASTNQTSMYLCASSFDRLNIQYFGAGTRLSVL.

This chain links TRBV7-9 with TRBJ2-1; 7 bases align to TRBD1. Germline V lookup: CDR1 SEHNR, CDR2 FQNEAQ (reference sequence). This CDR3 comprises 12 residues. The trim removed 4 bases at V and 16 bases at J, leaving 10 bases unmatched. DNA of the CDR3: TGTGCCAGCAGCTCACAGGGGTCTGGGCGATTCTTC. Protein: CASSSQGSGRFF.

The rearrangement joins TRBV6-5 to TRBJ1-2, with 9 bases lining up with TRBD1. This CDR3 has 14 residues. The V and J ends lost 6 bases and 7 bases, in that order; junction bases with no gene match: 9. From germline, CDR1 is MNHEY and CDR2 SVGAGI. DNA of the CDR3: TGTGCCAGCAGATGGACAGGGGCTTTAAGTGGCTACACCTTC. This gives the protein CASRWTGALSGYTF.

Only one count was recorded for this clone. The J gene is TRBJ1-2, the V gene TRBV2; perhaps TRBD1 as D (6 bases). The germline gives CDR1 SNHLY, CDR2 FYNNEI. V was clipped by 1 base and J by 4 bases, with 13 bases between them. The CDR3 contains 15 residues. CDR3 amino acids: CASSEELGGPYGYTF. CDR3 in DNA: TGTGCCAGCAGTGAAGAGCTCGGGGGCCCCTATGGCTACACCTTC.